The rows below give T cell receptor beta chains drawn from one sample of a study of cytomegalovirus exposure and HLA in healthy donors. The data were produced by immunoSEQ multiplex PCR, yet TCRdb's version contains in-frame clones alone and is incomplete. The profile shows 180,000 or so clones, just under 80% of them singletons. Sequencing was performed on PBMCs. The receptors come from a woman aged 25-40 years in good health and CMV-seronegative. Both conserved end residues are part of each CDR3. A D gene is named only where the DNA matches it firmly. Some rows mark clone size as missing; the rest say once, few, many or name a class of expanded clone.

j_call clone_size v_call d_call cdr3_nt cdr3_aa
TRBJ2-2 - TRBV30 - TGTGCCGACCGGACAGACACCGGGGAGCTGTTTTTT CADRTDTGELFF
TRBJ1-1 - TRBV19 - TGTGCCAGTAGTACAACACTGAACACTGAAGCTTTCTTT CASSTTLNTEAFF
TRBJ1-2 - TRBV6-5 TRBD1 TGTGCCAGCAGTTCATCGACAGGGAGCTATGGCTACACCTTC CASSSSTGSYGYTF
TRBJ1-5 - TRBV19 - TGTGCCAGTAGTATGATCTGGTGGGCAGGGGTCGATCAGCCCCAGCATTTT CASSMIWWAGVDQPQHF
TRBJ1-2 few TRBV14 TRBD1 TGTGCCAGCAGCCAAGTTGGGACAGGGAAAGCTAACTATGGCTACACCTTC CASSQVGTGKANYGYTF
TRBJ2-7 - TRBV9 - TGTGCCAGCAGCGTAACAGACACCCGCTACGAGCAGTACTTC CASSVTDTRYEQYF
TRBJ2-1 - TRBV30 - TGTGCCTGGAGTAGCCCTACTGGGGGGGGCCGGAATGAGCAGTTCTTC CAWSSPTGGGRNEQFF
TRBJ1-1 - TRBV19 - TGTGCCAGTAGTCCAGGACCGGGGAAGAACACTGAAGCTTTCTTT CASSPGPGKNTEAFF
TRBJ1-2 few TRBV7-3 - TGTGCCAGCAGCTTAGGGGGGGGCGGCAATTCTGGCTACACCTTC CASSLGGGGNSGYTF
TRBJ2-7 - TRBV6-5 - TGTGCCAGCAGTTACCACCGACGTAAGGGGGCCTACGAGCAGTACTTC CASSYHRRKGAYEQYF
TRBJ1-5 - TRBV5-6 - TGTGCCAGCAGCTTGTGGACGGGGGGGACTAGCAATCAGCCCCAGCATTTT CASSLWTGGTSNQPQHF
TRBJ2-5 - TRBV27 - TGTGCCAGCAGTTTATACCCGGGGCAAGAGACCCAGTACTTC CASSLYPGQETQYF
TRBJ2-7 - TRBV19 TRBD2 TGTGCCAGTAGCCTAGCGGGGACCTACGAGCAGTACTTC CASSLAGTYEQYF
TRBJ2-3 - TRBV7-2 TRBD2 TGTGCCAGCAGCTTATGGGGGACTAGCGGGGGGGCCCGCACAGATACGCAGTATTTT CASSLWGTSGGARTDTQYF
TRBJ2-3 - TRBV4-3 - TGCGCCAGCAGCCAAGATCGGGATGAGGACCCTAGCACAGATACGCAGTATTTT CASSQDRDEDPSTDTQYF
TRBJ1-1 - TRBV7-9 - TGTGCCAGCAGCTTAGGGGCCGAGACTGAAGCTTTCTTT CASSLGAETEAFF
TRBJ2-7 - TRBV7-2 - TGTGCCAGCAGCTCTACTTCCTACGAGCAGTACTTC CASSSTSYEQYF
TRBJ2-1 - TRBV18 - TGTGCCAGCTCACCAATGGGCGTGGGGGGCTCCTACAATGAGCAGTTCTTC CASSPMGVGGSYNEQFF
TRBJ2-7 - TRBV6-5 TRBD1 TGTGCCAGCAGTAGGGACAGAGCCTACGAGCAGTACTTC CASSRDRAYEQYF
TRBJ2-7 - TRBV4-1 - TGCGCCAGCAGCCTTGGGGCAGGAGCCGAGCAGTACTTC CASSLGAGAEQYF
TRBJ1-1 few TRBV6-1 - TGTGCCAGCAGTGCGTTGACAGAGATGAACACTGAAGCTTTCTTT CASSALTEMNTEAFF
TRBJ2-5 - TRBV9 TRBD2 TGTGCCAGCAGCGTAGTAGCGGGGGGCCAAGAGACCCAGTACTTC CASSVVAGGQETQYF
TRBJ1-5 - TRBV7-8 - TGTGCCAGCAGCTTAAGTTCAGGGCGCACGAACCAGCCCCAGCATTTT CASSLSSGRTNQPQHF
TRBJ1-1 - TRBV9 - TGTGCCAGCAGCGTAGAGGGCGGGAGAAACACTGAAGCTTTCTTT CASSVEGGRNTEAFF
TRBJ2-7 few TRBV19 TRBD1 TGTGCCAGTAGTTCCCGGGACAGAGGCTCCTACGAGCAGTACTTC CASSSRDRGSYEQYF
TRBJ2-7 - TRBV30 - TGTGTACTGGGGAGAGGAGAGCAGTACTTC CVLGRGEQYF
TRBJ1-3 - TRBV4-3 - TGCGCCAGCAGCCAAGGGGGTGAGGGTACTGGAAACACCATATATTTT CASSQGGEGTGNTIYF
TRBJ1-2 - TRBV4-1 - TGCGCCAGCACCCTATCCGGCAGCGAGGGCTATGGCTACACCTTC CASTLSGSEGYGYTF